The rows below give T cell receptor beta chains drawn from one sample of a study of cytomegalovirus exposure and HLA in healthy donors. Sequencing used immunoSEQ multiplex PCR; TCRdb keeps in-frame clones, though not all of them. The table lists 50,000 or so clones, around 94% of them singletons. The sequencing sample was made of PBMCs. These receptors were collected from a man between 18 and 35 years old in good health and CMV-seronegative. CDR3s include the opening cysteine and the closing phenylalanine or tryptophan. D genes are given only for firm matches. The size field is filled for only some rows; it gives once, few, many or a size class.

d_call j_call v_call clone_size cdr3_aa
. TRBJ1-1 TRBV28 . CASSFLSDTEAFF
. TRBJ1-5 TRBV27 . CASSLRVHQPQHF
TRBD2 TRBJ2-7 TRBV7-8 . CASSLGLTSVSYEQYF
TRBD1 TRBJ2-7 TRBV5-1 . CASSSWTGDGEQYF
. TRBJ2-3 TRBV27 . CASSLHLFRADTQYF
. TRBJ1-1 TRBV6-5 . CASSPQGMGTEAFF
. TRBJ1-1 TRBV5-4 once CASSPPRPRDTEAFF
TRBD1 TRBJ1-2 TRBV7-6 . CASSFLPGTDLSSNYGYTF
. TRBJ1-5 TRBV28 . CASNRDQPQHF
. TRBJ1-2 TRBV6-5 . CASSYERSGVGYTF
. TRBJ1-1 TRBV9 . CASSAHPPDYLNTEAFF
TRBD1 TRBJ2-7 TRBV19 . CASSGRDRGWEQYF
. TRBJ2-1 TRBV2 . CASSGTERGHYNEQFF
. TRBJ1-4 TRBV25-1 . CASSGAGQFNEKLFF
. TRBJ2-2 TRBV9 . CASSVSGPGELFF
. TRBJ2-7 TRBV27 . CASSLAGRSYEQYF
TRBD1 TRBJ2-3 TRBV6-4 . CASSGGQATDTQYF
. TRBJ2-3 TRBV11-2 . CASSLDRTWVADTQYF
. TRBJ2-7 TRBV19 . CASSIRSTGLRREQYF
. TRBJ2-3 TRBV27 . CAVGRGGPDTQYF
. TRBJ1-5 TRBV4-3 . CASSQVVTGNQPQHF
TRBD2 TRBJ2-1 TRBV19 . CASSGVGTSRGEQFF
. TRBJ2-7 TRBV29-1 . CSVTDSRYEQYF
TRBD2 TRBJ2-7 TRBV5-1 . CASSVTGTSAEQYF
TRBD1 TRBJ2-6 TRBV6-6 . CASRSWTGAGANVLTF
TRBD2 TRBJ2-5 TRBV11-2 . CASSSREGEETQYF
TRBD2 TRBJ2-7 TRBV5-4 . CASSLAGGPDEQYF
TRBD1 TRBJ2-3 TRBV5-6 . CASSHPQGQGVSDTQYF
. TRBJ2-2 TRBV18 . CASSPLAENTGELFF
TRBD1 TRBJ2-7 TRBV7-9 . CASSPTGIDYEQYF
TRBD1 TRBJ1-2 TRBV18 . CASSPASGQAYGYTF
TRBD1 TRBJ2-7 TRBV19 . CASSLSGGSYEQYF
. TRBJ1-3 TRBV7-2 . CASSLYGNTIYF
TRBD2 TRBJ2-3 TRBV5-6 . CASSTPAGEVGQYF
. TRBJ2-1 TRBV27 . CASSFRVSNEQFF
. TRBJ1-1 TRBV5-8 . CASSLRLTEAFF
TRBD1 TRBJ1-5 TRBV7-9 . CASSLGTGGANQPQHF
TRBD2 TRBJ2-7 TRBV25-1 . CASSESGGRVGYEQYF
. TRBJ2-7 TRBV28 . CASSLGSSYEQYF
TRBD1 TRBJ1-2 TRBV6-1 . CASSEEAGGSGYTF
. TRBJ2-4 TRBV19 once CASSIEGYGAGGLAKNIQYF
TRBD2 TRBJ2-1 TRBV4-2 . CASSQRGWGEGYNEQFF
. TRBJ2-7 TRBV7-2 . CASSPTGSYEQYF
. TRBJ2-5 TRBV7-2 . CASSAGLPLGTQYF
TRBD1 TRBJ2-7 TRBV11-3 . CASSFAVGTAYEQYF
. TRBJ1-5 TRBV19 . CASRWSDNQPQHF
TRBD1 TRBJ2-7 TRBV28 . CASSLSGQGHEQYF
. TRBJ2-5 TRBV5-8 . CASSSGQIGETQYF
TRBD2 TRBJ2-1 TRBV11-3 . CASSLERGDYNEQFF
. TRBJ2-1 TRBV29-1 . CSVGLRKPNEQFF
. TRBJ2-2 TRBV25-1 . CASSESVTGELFF
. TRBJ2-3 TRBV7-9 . CATTRQGTDTQYF